The T cell receptor (beta chain) under discussion was sequenced for a study of CD8 T cells in ankylosing spondylitis. Whole-study results and caveats: Several highly homologous variants made up a TCR beta motif that seemed to typify ankylosing spondylitis blood.

A single record per CDR3 protein comes from TCRdb applying MiXCR to the 5' RACE reads. Of about 750,000 distinct CDR3 sequences listed, around 20% were seen once; the top ten hold roughly a fifth. This clonotype was counted a few times. Its antigen remains unknown. CDR1 is SGHRS and CDR2 is YFSETQ in the germline V gene. Trimming cost V 0 bases and J 1 base, with 10 bases left between them. CDR3 length equals 15 residues. The sample consisted of blood, either unsorted or a sorted T cell fraction (not recorded which). V and J are TRBV5-1 and TRBJ1-1, with a possible D match to TRBD1 (6 bases). This TCR came from a male donor with ankylosing spondylitis. CDR3 bases: TGCGCCAGCAGCTTGGCAGGGGCGGAGAACACTGAAGCTTTCTTT. Translating it yields CASSLAGAENTEAFF.